This T cell receptor beta chain was obtained from a study of early stage breast cancer tumors. Study-wide results and limits: In about 90% of the 16 patients, blood comparison separated tumor from normal breast. Compared with adjacent normal breast, tumors showed approximately 2.5-fold denser, more clonal T cells. Commonly generated sequences made up most enriched TCRB sequences shared between patients.

The data were produced by immunoSEQ multiplex PCR, yet TCRdb's version contains in-frame clones alone and is incomplete. Among about 69,000 clones listed, around 80% were seen once. CDR3 size: 15 residues. The V end lost 0 bases, the J end lost 3 bases, and 9 bases lay between the germline ends. Germline V gene lookup returns CDR1 SGHTA and CDR2 FQGTGA. This clone was seen more than once but under ten times. Its antigen is not identified. The V call is TRBV7-3, the J call TRBJ1-3; D is unresolved. What was sequenced was blood. This sequence was found in a person in their forties with breast cancer. The CDR3 DNA reads as TGTGCCAGCAGCTTAACTCACGGCAGTGGAAACACCATATATTTT. This codes for CASSLTHGSGNTIYF.